These 21 T cell receptor beta chains were all obtained from the same sample, sequenced in a study of T cell repertoires in cytomegalovirus infection. These TCRs are of unknown antigen specificity. TCRdb analysed the reads with MiXCR anew, one entry per CDR3 protein. The table lists hundreds of thousands of distinct CDR3 sequences, roughly 30% of them singletons, with around a sixth in the top ten. This sample comprised cultured PBMCs, obtained from culture after CMV antigen stimulation. Receptor source: a human donor in good health (CMV status not recorded). Some clones in this sample may be carry-over from other donors' samples.

The chain uses TRBV5-1 and TRBJ2-2; D is unresolved. The germline gives CDR1 SGHRS, CDR2 YFSETQ. V lost 0 bases to trimming and J lost 3 bases, with 6 bases between them. The CDR3 runs to 14 residues. This CDR3 reads CASSLDSDTGELFF. DNA of the CDR3: TGCGCCAGCAGCTTGGATAGTGACACCGGGGAGCTGTTTTTT.

In this sample, this clonotype turned up a few times. The V call is TRBV20-1, the J call TRBJ2-3, with 8 bases aligning to TRBD2. Germline trimming cut 1 base from V and 6 bases from J; bases unmatched to any gene: 12. The CDR3 length is 16 residues. The germline CDR1 and CDR2 sequences are DFQATT and SNEGSKA (reference sequence). The CDR3, as DNA: TGCAGTGCTAGAGCTTCAACGGGCACGGGGGGGGATACGCAGTATTTT. Translating it yields CSARASTGTGGDTQYF.

This clonotype was seen many times. Written as DNA, the CDR3 is TGTGCCAGCAACAGTCGGGGCGAGGGAGACACTGAAGCTTTCTTT. It yields the protein CASNSRGEGDTEAFF. The chain couples TRBV7-2 to TRBJ1-1, with D possibly matching TRBD1 (5 bases). V dropped 7 bases and J dropped 3 bases, with 18 bases sitting between them. Per the germline V gene, CDR1 is SGHTA and CDR2 is FQGNSA. The CDR3 runs 15 residues.

This clonotype has more than one count but fewer than ten. The CDR3 sequence: CASSPIGLAGGRKGNEQFF. CDR3 in DNA: TGCGCCAGCAGCCCAATAGGGCTAGCGGGGGGGCGGAAAGGGAATGAGCAGTTCTTC. The chain recombines TRBV4-1 with TRBJ2-1; TRBD2 aligns across 12 bases. The germline V gene has CDR1 MGHRA and CDR2 YSYEKL. CDR3 length: 19 amino acids. Trimming at V came to 4 bases and at J to 7 bases, leaving 17 bases not matched to a gene.

The chain recombines TRBV24-1 with TRBJ1-2; possibly TRBD1 for D (5 bases). Deletions cut 4 bases from V and 8 bases from J, with 13 bases between. The CDR3 has 13 residues. Germline CDR1 is KGHDR and CDR2 is SFDVKD. CDR3 sequence: CATSDPWGEGYTF. The CDR3 bases are TGTGCCACCAGTGACCCTTGGGGGGAAGGCTACACCTTC.

J is TRBJ2-3 and V is TRBV18, with a possible D match to TRBD1 (5 bases). CDR1 and CDR2 (germline): KGHSH, LQKENI. CDR3 length: 13 residues. V was clipped by 1 base and J by 4 bases, with 6 bases between them. As DNA, the CDR3 is TGTGCCAGCTCACCACTCAGGGCAGATACGCAGTATTTT. Its protein is CASSPLRADTQYF.

CDR3: CASSYPTGVGDQPQHF. CDR3 nucleotides: TGTGCCAGCAGTTACCCGACAGGGGTAGGAGATCAGCCCCAGCATTTT. The chain carries TRBV6-6 and TRBJ1-5; 8 bases align to TRBD1. J gave up 5 bases and V 2 bases, and 8 bases lay outside the gene matches. The length of the CDR3 is 16 residues. CDR1 MNHNY and CDR2 SVGAGI come from the germline V gene (reference sequence).

This clonotype was seen only a few times. The chain has TRBV7-9 and TRBJ2-5; TRBD1 matches 7 bases. Germline V gene data show CDR1 as SEHNR and CDR2 as FQNEAQ (reference sequence). The CDR3 sequence is 16 residues long. The ends lost 3 bases at V and 2 bases at J; junction bases unmatched: 9. CDR3 region: CASSFPRTGAQETQYF. CDR3 DNA: TGTGCCAGCAGCTTTCCCAGGACAGGAGCGCAAGAGACCCAGTACTTC.

The CDR3 protein is CASSQEEIAGGEVELFF. The CDR3 bases are TGCGCCAGCAGCCAAGAAGAAATAGCGGGAGGTGAGGTGGAGCTGTTTTTT. The chain is built from TRBV4-1 and TRBJ2-2; 10 nucleotides align to TRBD2. J was trimmed by 10 bases and V by 0 bases; bases with no gene match: 11. The CDR3 totals 17 residues. The germline gives CDR1 MGHRA, CDR2 YSYEKL.

V is TRBV6-5 and J is TRBJ1-2; D is possibly TRBD1 (6 bases). CDR1 MNHEY and CDR2 SVGAGI come from the germline V gene. The CDR3 is made up of 13 amino acids. Trimming left V 5 bases short and J 7 bases short, with 14 bases between. As DNA, the CDR3 is TGTGCCAGCAGTGAAACAGGGAATCGTGGCTACACCTTC. Its protein is CASSETGNRGYTF.

The sample holds many counts of this clonotype. The J gene is TRBJ2-1, the V gene TRBV19, with TRBD2 identical over 13 bases. V lost 4 bases, J lost 4 bases, and 1 base stayed unmatched. Germline values: CDR1 LNHDA, CDR2 SQIVND (reference sequence). The CDR3 runs to 15 residues. The CDR3 sequence is CASSKLAGGYNEQFF. The CDR3 bases are TGTGCCAGTAGTAAACTAGCGGGAGGGTACAATGAGCAGTTCTTC.

The CDR3: CASRRAGLGDTQYF. DNA of the CDR3: TGCGCCAGCAGGAGAGCGGGGTTGGGAGATACGCAGTATTTT. The rearrangement links TRBV5-1 to TRBJ2-3, with 7 bases aligning to TRBD2. The CDR3 is 14 residues long. The germline gives CDR1 SGHRS, CDR2 YFSETQ. V gave up 5 bases and J gave up 5 bases; unmatched junction bases: 8.

Here the CDR3 DNA reads TGTGCCAGCAGTGAATATTACCGCCCCGGAAAAGCTTTCTTT. Translated: CASSEYYRPGKAFF. V is TRBV6-1 and J is TRBJ1-1; D uncertain. The CDR3 length is 14 residues. CDR1 is MNHNS, CDR2 SASEGT, per germline. Trimming removed 2 bases at V and 9 bases at J, with 16 bases between.

The chain has TRBV28 and TRBJ1-4; D remains unclear. This CDR3 comprises 14 residues. Germline CDR1 reads MDHEN; CDR2 reads SYDVKM. V lost 7 bases and J lost 8, with 17 bases in between. CDR3 nucleotides: TGTGCCAGCACAATGGCAGGTAGCCGGGAAAAACTGTTTTTT. This codes for CASTMAGSREKLFF.

The J gene is TRBJ2-1, the V gene TRBV12-3 or TRBV12-4; D may be TRBD2 (6 bases). The CDR3 contains 15 residues. Trimming pared 4 bases from V and 7 bases from J, leaving 17 bases between. Here the CDR3 reads CASSSSGTHLNEQFF. CDR3 DNA: TGTGCCAGCAGTTCATCCGGGACTCACCTTAATGAGCAGTTCTTC.

The genes are TRBV19 and TRBJ2-7; no reliable D call. Germline assignment: CDR1 LNHDA and CDR2 SQIVND (reference sequence). CDR3 length: 15 amino acids. Trimming took 0 bases from V and 2 from J, leaving 11 bases between them. The CDR3 coding sequence is TGTGCCAGTAGTATAGACGGCCGGGCAGCCTACGAGCAGTACTTC. Its protein is CASSIDGRAAYEQYF.

This clonotype was detected a few times. This chain links TRBV7-2 with TRBJ2-4; D uncertain. Germline assignment: CDR1 SGHTA and CDR2 FQGNSA. V was clipped by 7 bases and J by 0 bases, with 13 bases between them. There are 15 residues in the CDR3. This chain's CDR3 is CASMGLTGAKNIQYF. DNA of the CDR3: TGTGCCAGCATGGGTTTGACTGGAGCCAAAAACATTCAGTACTTC.

This clonotype came up a few times. This chain uses TRBV7-9 with TRBJ1-6; D perhaps matches TRBD1 (6 bases). Trimming cost V 0 bases and J 9 bases, with 9 bases left between them. The CDR3 spans 14 residues. Germline CDR1 reads SEHNR; CDR2 reads FQNEAQ (reference sequence). This chain's CDR3 is CASSLAQGSSPLHF. Written as DNA, the CDR3 is TGTGCCAGCAGCTTAGCGCAGGGGTCTTCACCCCTCCACTTT.

The sample holds many counts of this clonotype. The chain couples TRBV7-2 to TRBJ2-7; 13 positions agree with TRBD2. Germline CDR1 and CDR2: SGHTA and FQGNSA. The CDR3 sequence is 16 residues long. V shed 5 bases, J shed 4 bases, and the junction held 8 bases outside the gene matches. The CDR3 DNA is TGTGCCAGCAGCGCCACTAGCGGGAGGGTCCTTTACGAGCAGTACTTC. Translation: CASSATSGRVLYEQYF. The full variable domain, its missing parts supplied by reference TRBV7-2 and TRBJ2-7, is GAGVSQSPSNKVTEKGKDVELRCDPISGHTALYWYRQSLGQGLEFLIYFQGNSAPDKSGLPSDRFSAERTGGSVSTLTIQRTQQEDSAVYLCASSATSGRVLYEQYFGPGTRLTVT.

This clonotype showed up many times. J is TRBJ2-3 and V is TRBV5-4; D uncertain. Deletions cut 1 base from V and 4 bases from J, with 13 bases between. CDR1 and CDR2 (germline): SGHNT, YYREEE (reference sequence). The CDR3 totals 15 residues. In DNA, the CDR3 is TGTGCCAGCAGCTTGAGGACCAACGGCCCAGATACGCAGTATTTT. Translated, it gives CASSLRTNGPDTQYF.

This clonotype was counted between two and nine times. The rearrangement links TRBV7-9 to TRBJ2-1; 10 nucleotides match TRBD1. Germline CDR1 and CDR2: SEHNR and FQNEAQ (reference sequence). V was pared by 3 bases and J by 7 bases, with 6 bases of the junction left unmatched. The CDR3 runs 15 residues. In nucleotides, the CDR3 is TGTGCCAGCAGCTTCCCGGGACAGGGGATTAATGAGCAGTTCTTC. Protein sequence: CASSFPGQGINEQFF.